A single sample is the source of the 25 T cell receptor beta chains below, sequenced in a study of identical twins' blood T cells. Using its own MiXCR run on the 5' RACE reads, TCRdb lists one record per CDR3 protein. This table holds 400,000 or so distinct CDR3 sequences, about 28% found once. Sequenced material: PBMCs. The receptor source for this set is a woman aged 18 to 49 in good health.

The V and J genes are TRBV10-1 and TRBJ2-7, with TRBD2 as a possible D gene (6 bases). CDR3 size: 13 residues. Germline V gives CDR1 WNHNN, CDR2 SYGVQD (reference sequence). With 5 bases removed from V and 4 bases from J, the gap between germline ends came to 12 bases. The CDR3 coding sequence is TGCGCCAGCAGTAGTAGCGGAGGATACGAGCAGTACTTC. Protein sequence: CASSSSGGYEQYF.

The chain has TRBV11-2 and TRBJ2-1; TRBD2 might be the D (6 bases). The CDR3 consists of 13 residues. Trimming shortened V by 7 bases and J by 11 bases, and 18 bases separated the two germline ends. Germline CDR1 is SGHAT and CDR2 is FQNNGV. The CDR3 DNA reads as TGTGCCAGCACCCTAGAGTGGCGGGACCAGCAGTTCTTC. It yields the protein CASTLEWRDQQFF.

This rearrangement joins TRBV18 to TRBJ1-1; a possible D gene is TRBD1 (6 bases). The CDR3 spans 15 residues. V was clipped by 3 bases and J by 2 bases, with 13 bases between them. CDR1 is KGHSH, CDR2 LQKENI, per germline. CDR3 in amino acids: CASSPSRGGNTEAFF. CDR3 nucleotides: TGTGCCAGCTCACCCTCACGAGGGGGTAACACTGAAGCTTTCTTT. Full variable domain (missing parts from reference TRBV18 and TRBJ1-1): NAGVMQNPRHLVRRRGQEARLRCSPMKGHSHVYWYRQLPEEGLKFMVYLQKENIIDESGMPKERFSAEFPKEGPSILRIQQVVRGDSAAYFCASSPSRGGNTEAFFGQGTRLTVV.

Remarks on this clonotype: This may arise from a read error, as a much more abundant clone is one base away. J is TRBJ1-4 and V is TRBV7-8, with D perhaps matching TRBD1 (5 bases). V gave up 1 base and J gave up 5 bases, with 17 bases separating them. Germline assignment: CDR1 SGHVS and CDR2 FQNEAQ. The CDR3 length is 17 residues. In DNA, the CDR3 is TGTGCCAGCAGCTTAGTAGGGGTCGCCCTATCAAATGAAAAACTGTTTTTT. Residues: CASSLVGVALSNEKLFF.

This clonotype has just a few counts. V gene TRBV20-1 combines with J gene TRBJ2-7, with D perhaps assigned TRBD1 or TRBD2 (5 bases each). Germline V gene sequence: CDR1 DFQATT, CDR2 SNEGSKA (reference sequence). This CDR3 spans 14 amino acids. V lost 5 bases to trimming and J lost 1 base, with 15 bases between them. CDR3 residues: CSAYSPGLSYEQYF. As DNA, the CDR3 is TGCAGTGCTTACTCCCCGGGGCTTTCCTACGAGCAGTACTTC.

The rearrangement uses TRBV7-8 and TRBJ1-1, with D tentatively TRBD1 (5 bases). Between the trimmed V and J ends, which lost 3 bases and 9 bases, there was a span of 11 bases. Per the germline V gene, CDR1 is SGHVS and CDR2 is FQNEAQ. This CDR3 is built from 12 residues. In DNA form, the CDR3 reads TGTGCCAGCAGCTTTCAGGAGGGGAAAGCTTTCTTT. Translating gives CASSFQEGKAFF.

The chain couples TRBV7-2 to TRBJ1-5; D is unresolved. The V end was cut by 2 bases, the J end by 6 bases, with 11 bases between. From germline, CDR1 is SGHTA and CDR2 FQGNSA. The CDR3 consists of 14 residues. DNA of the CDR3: TGTGCCAGCAGCTTAAAGACGGAGGGTCAGCCCCAGCATTTT. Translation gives CASSLKTEGQPQHF.

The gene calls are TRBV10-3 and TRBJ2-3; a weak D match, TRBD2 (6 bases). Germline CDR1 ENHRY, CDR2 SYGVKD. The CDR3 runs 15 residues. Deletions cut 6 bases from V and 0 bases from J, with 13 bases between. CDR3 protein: CAIRNGGASTDTQYF. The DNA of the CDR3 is TGTGCCATCAGGAACGGGGGAGCTAGCACAGATACGCAGTATTTT.

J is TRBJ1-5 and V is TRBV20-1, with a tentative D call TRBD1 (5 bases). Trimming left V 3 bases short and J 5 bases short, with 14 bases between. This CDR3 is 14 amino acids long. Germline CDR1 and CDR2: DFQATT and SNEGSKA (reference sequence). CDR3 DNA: TGCAGTGCTAGCTTATGGGGCGGAGATCAGCCCCAGCATTTT. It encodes CSASLWGGDQPQHF.

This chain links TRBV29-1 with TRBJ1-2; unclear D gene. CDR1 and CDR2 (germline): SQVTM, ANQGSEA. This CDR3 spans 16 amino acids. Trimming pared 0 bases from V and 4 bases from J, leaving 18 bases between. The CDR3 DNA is TGCAGCGTTGAAGAACATGCTAGCCCCTGGGCCTATGGCTACACCTTC. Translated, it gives CSVEEHASPWAYGYTF.

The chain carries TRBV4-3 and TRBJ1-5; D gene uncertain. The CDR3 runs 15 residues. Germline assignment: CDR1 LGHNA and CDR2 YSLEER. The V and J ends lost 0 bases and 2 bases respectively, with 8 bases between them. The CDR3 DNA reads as TGCGCCAGCAGCCAAGATAGTGGCGGCAATCAGCCCCAGCATTTT. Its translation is CASSQDSGGNQPQHF.

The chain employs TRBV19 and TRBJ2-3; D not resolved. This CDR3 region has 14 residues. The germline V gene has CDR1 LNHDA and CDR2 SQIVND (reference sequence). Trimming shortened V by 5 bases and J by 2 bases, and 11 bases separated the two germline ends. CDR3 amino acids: CASSRCGITDTQYF. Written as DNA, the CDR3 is TGTGCCAGTAGTCGGTGCGGAATCACAGATACGCAGTATTTT.

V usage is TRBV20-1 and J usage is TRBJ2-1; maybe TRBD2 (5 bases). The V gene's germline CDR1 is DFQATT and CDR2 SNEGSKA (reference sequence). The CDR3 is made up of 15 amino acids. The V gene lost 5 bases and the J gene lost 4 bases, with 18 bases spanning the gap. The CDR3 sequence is CSAPRMSGLYNEQFF. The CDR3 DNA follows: TGCAGTGCTCCTCGGATGAGCGGTCTATACAATGAGCAGTTCTTC.

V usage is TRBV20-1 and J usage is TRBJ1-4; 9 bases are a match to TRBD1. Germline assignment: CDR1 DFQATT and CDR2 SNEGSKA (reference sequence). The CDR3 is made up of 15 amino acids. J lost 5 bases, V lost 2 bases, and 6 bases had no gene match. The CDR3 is CSARFGTGRNEKLFF. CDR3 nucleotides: TGCAGTGCTAGATTCGGGACAGGGCGGAATGAAAAACTGTTTTTT.

DNA for the CDR3: TGTGCAGTCACTCCCGGGACTAGCATCGATGAGCAGTTCTTC. This codes for CAVTPGTSIDEQFF. The chain is built from TRBV7-9 and TRBJ2-1; 9 bases agree with TRBD2. Germline CDR1 and CDR2: SEHNR and FQNEAQ (reference sequence). The CDR3 is 14 amino acids.

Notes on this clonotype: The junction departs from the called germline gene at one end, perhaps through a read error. The CDR3 protein is CASSGLMAMGNEQSF. CDR3 DNA: TGTGCCAGCTCAGGACTAATGGCAATGGGCAATGAGCAGTCCTTC. The chain uses TRBV18 and TRBJ2-1; maybe TRBD2 (6 bases). CDR1 and CDR2 from the germline V gene are KGHSH and LQKENI. The CDR3 length is 15 residues.

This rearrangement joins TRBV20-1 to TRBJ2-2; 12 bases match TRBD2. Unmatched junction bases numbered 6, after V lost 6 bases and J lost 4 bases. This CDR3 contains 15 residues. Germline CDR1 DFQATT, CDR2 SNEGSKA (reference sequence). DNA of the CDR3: TGCAGTGCAAAGACTAGCGGGAGCCTCACCGGGGAGCTGTTTTTT. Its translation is CSAKTSGSLTGELFF.

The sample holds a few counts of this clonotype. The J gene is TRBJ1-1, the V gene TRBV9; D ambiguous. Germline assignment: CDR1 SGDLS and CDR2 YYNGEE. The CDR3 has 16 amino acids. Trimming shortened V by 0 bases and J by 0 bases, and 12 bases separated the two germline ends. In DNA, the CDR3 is TGTGCCAGCAGCGTAGAGGCGGGTTTGATGAACACTGAAGCTTTCTTT. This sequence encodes CASSVEAGLMNTEAFF.

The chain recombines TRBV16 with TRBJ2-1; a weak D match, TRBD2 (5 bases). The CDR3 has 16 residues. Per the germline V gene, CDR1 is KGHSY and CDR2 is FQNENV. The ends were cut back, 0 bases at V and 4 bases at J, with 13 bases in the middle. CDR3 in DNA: TGTGCCAGCAGCCAATCTCGGGGTAGTTTTTACAATGAGCAGTTCTTC. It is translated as CASSQSRGSFYNEQFF.

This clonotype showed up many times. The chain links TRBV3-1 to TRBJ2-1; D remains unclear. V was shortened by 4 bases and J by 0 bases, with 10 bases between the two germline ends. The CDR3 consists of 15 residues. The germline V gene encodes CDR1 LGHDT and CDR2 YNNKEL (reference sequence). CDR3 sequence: CASSLRGSSYNEQFF. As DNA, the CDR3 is TGTGCCAGCAGCCTCCGAGGTAGCTCCTACAATGAGCAGTTCTTC.

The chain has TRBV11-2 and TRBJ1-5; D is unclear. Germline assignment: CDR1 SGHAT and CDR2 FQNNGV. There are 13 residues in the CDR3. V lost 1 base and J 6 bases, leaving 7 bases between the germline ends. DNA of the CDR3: TGTGCCAGCAGCTTAGCCGCAAGTCAGCCCCAGCATTTT. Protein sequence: CASSLAASQPQHF. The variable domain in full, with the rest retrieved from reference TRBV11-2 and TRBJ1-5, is EAGVAQSPRYKIIEKRQSVAFWCNPISGHATLYWYQQILGQGPKLLIQFQNNGVVDDSQLPKDRFSAERLKGVDSTLKIQPAKLEDSAVYLCASSLAASQPQHFGDGTRLSIL.

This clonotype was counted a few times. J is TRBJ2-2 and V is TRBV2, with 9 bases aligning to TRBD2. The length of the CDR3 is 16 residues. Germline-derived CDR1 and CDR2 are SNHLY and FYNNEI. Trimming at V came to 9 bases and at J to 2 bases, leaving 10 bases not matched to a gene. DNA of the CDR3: TGTGCCAGTAAAATAGCGGGGGCCACCAACACCGGGGAGCTGTTTTTT. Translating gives CASKIAGATNTGELFF.

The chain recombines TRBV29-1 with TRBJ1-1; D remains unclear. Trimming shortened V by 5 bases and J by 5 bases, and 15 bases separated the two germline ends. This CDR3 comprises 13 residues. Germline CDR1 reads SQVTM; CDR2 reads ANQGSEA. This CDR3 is CSVKKRRVTEAFF. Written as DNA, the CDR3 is TGCAGCGTTAAGAAGAGGAGGGTGACTGAAGCTTTCTTT.

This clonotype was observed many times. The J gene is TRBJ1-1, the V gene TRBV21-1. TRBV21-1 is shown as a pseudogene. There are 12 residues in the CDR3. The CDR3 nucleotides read TGTGCCAGCAGCAAACGGAACACTGAAGCTTTCTTT. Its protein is CASSKRNTEAFF.

In DNA, the CDR3 is TGCAGTGCTAGACTCTCGTCCACGGGGATCGCCTACGAGCAGTACTTC. Amino acid sequence: CSARLSSTGIAYEQYF. The chain links TRBV20-1 to TRBJ2-7; possibly TRBD2 for D (5 bases). Between the trimmed V and J ends, which lost 2 bases and 2 bases, there was a span of 19 bases. The CDR3 is 16 amino acids. Germline CDR1 is DFQATT and CDR2 is SNEGSKA (reference sequence).